The entry below describes one TCR beta chain. Antigen: not known. This sample is part of a study of Graves' ophthalmopathy and Graves' hyperthyroidism. Study findings and constraints: In blood, most expanded thyroid clonotypes above 0.001 frequency were also detected.

RNA served as the template for amplifying TCR beta CDR3 regions. An initial RT-PCR round employing HTBI primers preceded a second-round multiplex PCR. TCRdb used MiXCR to reprocess the multiplex PCR reads, holding one entry per CDR3 protein. The sample has roughly 220,000 distinct CDR3 sequences; around 45% are singletons. The CDR3 is made up of 14 amino acids. V shed 0 bases and J shed 8 bases, with 13 bases lying between them. Germline V lookup: CDR1 ENHRY, CDR2 SYGVKD. Source material: peripheral blood. The receptor was isolated from an adult man with Graves' ophthalmopathy. V is TRBV10-3 and J is TRBJ1-2, with unresolved D. The CDR3 DNA sequence: TGTGCCATCAGTGAGTCAAGGCAGCCGGAAGGCTACACCTTC. Protein product: CAISESRQPEGYTF.